Following are 23 T cell receptor beta chains from one sample sequenced in a study of T-cell reconstitution after alpha-beta-depleted transplantation in children. Using unique molecular identifiers, the investigators prepared the TCRbeta library. TCRdb ran MiXCR on the PCR reads and lists one entry per CDR3 protein. The sample records about 980,000 distinct CDR3 sequences, roughly 31% being singletons. The specimen comprised PBMCs, mostly from graft donor cells, sampled 360 days after TCRalphabeta/CD19-depleted stem cell transplant. The receptors were sampled from a boy under two years old who had a stem cell transplant for SCID, so the T cells may come from the graft donor.

CDR3 protein: CASKVWAEQFF. CDR3 in DNA: TGTGCCAGCAAGGTCTGGGCCGAGCAGTTCTTC. The V and J genes are TRBV25-1 and TRBJ2-1; D is undetermined. Trimming cost V 7 bases and J 10 bases, with 11 bases left between them. The germline gives CDR1 MGHDK, CDR2 SYGVNS. The CDR3 has 11 residues.

A few counts support this clonotype. This chain links TRBV7-2 with TRBJ1-1; the D gene is possibly TRBD1 (6 bases). Germline V gene lookup returns CDR1 SGHTA and CDR2 FQGNSA. The CDR3 consists of 13 residues. The V end lost 8 bases, the J end lost 1 base, and 11 bases lay between the germline ends. CDR3 residues: CASVATGNTEAFF. As DNA, the CDR3 is TGTGCCAGCGTCGCGACAGGGAACACTGAAGCTTTCTTT.

CDR3: CASSLLGAGHSYEQYF. CDR3 coding DNA: TGTGCCAGCAGCTTACTTGGAGCGGGTCACTCCTACGAGCAGTACTTC. The chain joins TRBV7-2 to TRBJ2-7; tentative D call: TRBD2 (6 bases). V lost 2 bases, J lost 0 bases, and 14 bases lay in between. Germline CDR1 and CDR2: SGHTA and FQGNSA. The CDR3 spans 16 residues.

V usage is TRBV5-1 and J usage is TRBJ2-5; weak D call: TRBD1 (6 bases). The CDR3 totals 15 residues. Trimming pared 4 bases from V and 5 bases from J, leaving 18 bases between. Germline loops: CDR1 SGHRS, CDR2 YFSETQ. The CDR3 sequence is CASSEQGFIRETQYF. CDR3 sequence (DNA): TGCGCCAGCAGCGAACAGGGATTCATCCGGGAGACCCAGTACTTC.

The chain joins TRBV20-1 to TRBJ1-4; 7 nucleotides agree with TRBD1. The CDR3 covers 13 residues. Trimming at V came to 3 bases and at J to 8 bases, leaving 6 bases not matched to a gene. CDR1 is DFQATT, CDR2 SNEGSKA, per germline (reference sequence). CDR3 amino acids: CSARTGQGEKLFF. The CDR3 DNA sequence: TGCAGTGCTAGGACAGGGCAAGGGGAAAAACTGTTTTTT.

The chain recombines TRBV27 with TRBJ2-7, with D perhaps TRBD2 (6 bases). Deletions cut 10 bases from V and 4 bases from J, with 23 bases between. The CDR3 spans 15 residues. CDR1 is MNHEY and CDR2 is SMNVEV in the germline V gene (reference sequence). The CDR3 here is CATSTWGEQAYEQYF. The CDR3, as DNA: TGTGCCACCTCCACGTGGGGGGAGCAAGCGTACGAGCAGTACTTC.

V gene TRBV7-9 combines with J gene TRBJ2-3, with D possibly matching TRBD1 (5 bases). V lost 4 bases and J lost 2, with 10 bases in between. This CDR3 comprises 14 residues. Germline V lookup: CDR1 SEHNR, CDR2 FQNEAQ (reference sequence). CDR3 sequence reads: CASSSGAFTDTQYF. The CDR3 coding sequence is TGTGCCAGCAGCTCTGGGGCTTTCACAGATACGCAGTATTTT.

This clonotype appeared many times. The chain joins TRBV5-1 to TRBJ2-7, with D perhaps TRBD1 (6 bases). CDR1 SGHRS and CDR2 YFSETQ come from the germline V gene. Trimming cost V 4 bases and J 2 bases, with 13 bases left between them. This CDR3 spans 14 amino acids. The CDR3 DNA reads as TGCGCCAGCAGCACGCAGGGGACCCCCTACGAGCAGTACTTC. It translates to CASSTQGTPYEQYF.

The rearrangement joins TRBV23-1 to TRBJ1-5; 8 positions match TRBD1. TRBV23-1 is reported as an ORF; its role is uncertain. Losses at the gene ends were 2 bases for V and 2 bases for J; bases not matched to a gene: 14. This CDR3 is built from 19 residues. The chain's CDR3 is CASSQRSQQGGKRNQPQHF. CDR3 DNA sequence: TGCGCCAGCAGTCAAAGGAGCCAACAGGGGGGAAAGCGCAATCAGCCCCAGCATTTT.

Only a few counts were recorded for this clonotype. The chain couples TRBV6-2 or TRBV6-3 to TRBJ2-3; D not resolved. The CDR3 loop spans 12 amino acids. The germline CDR1 and CDR2 sequences are MNHEY and SVGEGT. The V end was cut by 5 bases, the J end by 6 bases, with 9 bases between. The CDR3 DNA reads as TGTGCCAGCAGTCACCAGACGGATACGCAGTATTTT. It encodes CASSHQTDTQYF.

J is TRBJ2-5 and V is TRBV5-5; no clear D gene. V gave up 2 bases and J gave up 2 bases, with 13 bases separating them. Per the germline V gene, CDR1 is SGHKS and CDR2 is YYEKEE (reference sequence). The CDR3 extends over 15 amino acids. The CDR3 loop reads CASSFGEYGQETQYF. The CDR3 bases are TGTGCCAGCAGCTTTGGGGAATACGGACAAGAGACCCAGTACTTC.

V is TRBV20-1 and J is TRBJ2-1, with 7 bases lining up with TRBD1. The germline V gene encodes CDR1 DFQATT and CDR2 SNEGSKA (reference sequence). V was clipped by 0 bases and J by 3 bases; unmatched bases: 2. This CDR3 spans 14 amino acids. The CDR3 DNA reads TGCAGTGCTAGAGACGACAGGGTCTACAATGAGCAGTTCTTC. As protein: CSARDDRVYNEQFF.

The chain joins TRBV15 to TRBJ1-6; 9 bases line up with TRBD1. The CDR3 consists of 17 residues. After removal of 0 bases from V and 9 bases from J, the junction contained 9 bases not matched to a gene. CDR1 is LNHNV, CDR2 YYDKDF, per germline (reference sequence). CDR3 sequence: CATSREIGTGMGSPLHF. CDR3 nucleotide sequence: TGTGCCACCAGCAGAGAGATTGGGACAGGGATGGGTTCACCCCTCCACTTT.

The table lists this clonotype with a few counts. The chain joins TRBV12-3 or TRBV12-4 to TRBJ2-1; D may be TRBD1 (5 bases). Trimming took 5 bases from V and 4 from J, leaving 15 bases between them. The CDR3 extends over 15 amino acids. CDR3 amino acids: CASSTSRGRYNEQFF. In DNA form, the CDR3 reads TGTGCCAGCAGTACCAGTAGGGGAAGGTACAATGAGCAGTTCTTC.

This clonotype turned up a few times. The J gene is TRBJ2-1, the V gene TRBV20-1; a weak D match, TRBD1 (6 bases). V was pared by 5 bases and J by 0 bases, with 17 bases between. CDR1 DFQATT and CDR2 SNEGSKA come from the germline V gene (reference sequence). The CDR3 spans 16 residues. CDR3 loop: CSAPLWGQSSYNEQFF. The CDR3 DNA reads as TGCAGTGCTCCACTCTGGGGGCAGAGCTCCTACAATGAGCAGTTCTTC.

This clonotype has more than one count but fewer than ten. The chain employs TRBV20-1 and TRBJ2-3; maybe TRBD2 (6 bases). This CDR3 region has 12 residues. The germline V gene encodes CDR1 DFQATT and CDR2 SNEGSKA (reference sequence). The CDR3 reads CRVAVDTDTQYF. CDR3 nucleotide sequence: TGCAGGGTAGCGGTGGACACAGATACGCAGTATTTT.

In its sample, this clonotype was seen a few times. This chain links TRBV29-1 with TRBJ2-5, with 7 nucleotides matching TRBD1. The ends lost 6 bases at V and 4 bases at J; junction bases unmatched: 2. Per germline, CDR1 SQVTM and CDR2 ANQGSEA. CDR3 length equals 11 residues. The CDR3 DNA reads as TGCAGCGTGGGGGACAGAGAGACCCAGTACTTC. It yields the protein CSVGDRETQYF.

The chain employs TRBV24-1 and TRBJ2-3; D gene uncertain. The CDR3 runs 12 residues. In germline, CDR1 is KGHDR, CDR2 SFDVKD. V lost 2 bases to trimming and J lost 9 bases, with 8 bases between them. CDR3 sequence (DNA): TGTGCCACCAGTGATTCCCGGCAGACGCAGTATTTT. Amino acid sequence: CATSDSRQTQYF.

This clonotype appeared a few times. J is TRBJ2-1 and V is TRBV7-9, with D unresolved. Between the trimmed V and J ends, which lost 2 bases and 8 bases, there was a span of 16 bases. The germline CDR1 and CDR2 sequences are SEHNR and FQNEAQ (reference sequence). This CDR3 comprises 15 residues. The CDR3 nucleotides read TGTGCCAGCAGCTTAAACCCTAACGAGTGGGATGAGCAGTTCTTC. As protein: CASSLNPNEWDEQFF.

The chain has TRBV20-1 and TRBJ2-7; unclear D gene. The CDR3 has 14 residues. Germline assignment: CDR1 DFQATT and CDR2 SNEGSKA (reference sequence). V was cut by 0 bases and J by 5 bases, with 14 bases left in between. For the CDR3, the DNA is TGCAGTGCTAGAGATTTCGTAGGCAACCACGAGCAGTACTTC. Its translation is CSARDFVGNHEQYF.

The V call is TRBV29-1, the J call TRBJ2-5, with a tentative D call TRBD1 (6 bases). Trimming cost V 6 bases and J 6 bases, with 20 bases left between them. CDR1 and CDR2 (germline): SQVTM, ANQGSEA. The CDR3 covers 14 residues. This CDR3 reads CSVRGQGSRQTQYF. As DNA, the CDR3 is TGCAGCGTCCGGGGCCAGGGGTCCCGACAGACCCAGTACTTC.

This clonotype came up many times. The rearrangement uses TRBV5-1 and TRBJ2-3; D gene uncertain. Trimming took 4 bases from V and 6 from J, leaving 9 bases between them. The CDR3 consists of 12 residues. Germline V gene sequence: CDR1 SGHRS, CDR2 YFSETQ. This chain's CDR3 is CASSTRGDTQYF. Here the CDR3 DNA reads TGCGCCAGCAGCACGAGAGGTGATACGCAGTATTTT. The full variable domain, in which reference TRBV5-1 and TRBJ2-3 provide the parts outside the CDR3, is KAGVTQTPRYLIKTRGQQVTLSCSPISGHRSVSWYQQTPGQGLQFLFEYFSETQRNKGNFPGRFSGRQFSNSRSEMNVSTLELGDSALYLCASSTRGDTQYFGPGTRLTVL.

The chain recombines TRBV28 with TRBJ1-2; D is possibly TRBD1 (5 bases). The CDR3 consists of 16 residues. Germline V gene sequence: CDR1 MDHEN, CDR2 SYDVKM. V was clipped by 6 bases and J by 2 bases, with 19 bases between them. DNA for the CDR3: TGTGCCAGCAGGAACTTGGGAGGGGACCACAACTATGGCTACACCTTC. Its protein is CASRNLGGDHNYGYTF.